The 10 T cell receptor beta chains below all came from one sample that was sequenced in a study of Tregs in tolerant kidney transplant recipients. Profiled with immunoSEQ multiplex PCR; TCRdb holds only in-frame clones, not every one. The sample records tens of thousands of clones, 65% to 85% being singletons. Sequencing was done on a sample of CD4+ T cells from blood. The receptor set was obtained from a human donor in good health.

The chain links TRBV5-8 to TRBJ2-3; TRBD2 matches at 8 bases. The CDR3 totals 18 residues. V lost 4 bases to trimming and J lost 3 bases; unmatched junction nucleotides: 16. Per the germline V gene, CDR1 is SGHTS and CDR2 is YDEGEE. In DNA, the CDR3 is TGTGCCAGCAGCCCCGGACAGTTCGGGACTAGGCTGACAGATACGCAGTATTTT. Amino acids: CASSPGQFGTRLTDTQYF.

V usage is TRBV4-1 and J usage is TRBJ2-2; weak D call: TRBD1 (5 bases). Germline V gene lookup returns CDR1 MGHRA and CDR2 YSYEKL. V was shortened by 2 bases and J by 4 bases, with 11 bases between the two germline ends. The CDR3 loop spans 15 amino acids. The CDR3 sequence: CASSQSGPITGELFF. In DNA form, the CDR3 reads TGCGCCAGCAGCCAATCAGGGCCGATCACCGGGGAGCTGTTTTTT.

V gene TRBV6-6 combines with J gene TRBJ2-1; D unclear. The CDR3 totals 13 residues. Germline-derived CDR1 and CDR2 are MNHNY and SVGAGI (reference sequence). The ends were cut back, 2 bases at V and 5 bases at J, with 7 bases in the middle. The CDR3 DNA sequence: TGTGCCAGCAGTTACGCAGGAAACAATGAGCAGTTCTTC. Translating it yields CASSYAGNNEQFF.

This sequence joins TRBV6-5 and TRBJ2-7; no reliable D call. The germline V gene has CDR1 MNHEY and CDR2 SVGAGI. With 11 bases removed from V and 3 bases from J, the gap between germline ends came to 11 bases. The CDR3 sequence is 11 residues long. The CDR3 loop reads CAPRAIYEQYF. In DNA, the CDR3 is TGTGCCCCCCGGGCCATCTACGAGCAGTACTTC.

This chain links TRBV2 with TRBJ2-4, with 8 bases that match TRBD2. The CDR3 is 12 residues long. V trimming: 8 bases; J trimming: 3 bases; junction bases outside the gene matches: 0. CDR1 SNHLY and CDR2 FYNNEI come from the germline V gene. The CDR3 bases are TGTGCCAGCGGGACTAGCAAAAACATTCAGTACTTC. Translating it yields CASGTSKNIQYF.

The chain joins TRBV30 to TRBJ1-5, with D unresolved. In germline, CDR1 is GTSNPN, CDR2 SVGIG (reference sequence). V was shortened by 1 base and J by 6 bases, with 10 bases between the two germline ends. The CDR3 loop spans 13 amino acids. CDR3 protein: CAWSGGLFQPQHF. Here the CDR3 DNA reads TGTGCCTGGAGTGGGGGTCTTTTTCAGCCCCAGCATTTT.

CDR3 nucleotides: TGTGCCAGCAGCTCAGGGCTCAGTCAGCCCCAGCATTTT. Its protein is CASSSGLSQPQHF. This sequence joins TRBV11-2 and TRBJ1-5; tentatively, D is TRBD1 (5 bases). CDR1 and CDR2 (germline): SGHAT, FQNNGV. V gave up 4 bases and J gave up 6 bases, with 10 bases separating them. This CDR3 has 13 amino acids.

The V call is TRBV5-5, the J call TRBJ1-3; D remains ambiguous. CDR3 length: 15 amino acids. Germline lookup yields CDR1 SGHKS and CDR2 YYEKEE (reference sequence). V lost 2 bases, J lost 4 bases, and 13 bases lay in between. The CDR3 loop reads CASSFNALRGNTIYF. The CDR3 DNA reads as TGTGCCAGCAGCTTTAATGCCCTCAGGGGAAACACCATATATTTT.

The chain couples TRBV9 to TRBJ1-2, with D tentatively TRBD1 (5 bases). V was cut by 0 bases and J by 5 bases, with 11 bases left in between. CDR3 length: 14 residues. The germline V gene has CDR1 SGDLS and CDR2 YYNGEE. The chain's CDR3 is CASSVDPGKYGYTF. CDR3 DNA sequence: TGTGCCAGCAGCGTAGATCCAGGGAAGTATGGCTACACCTTC.

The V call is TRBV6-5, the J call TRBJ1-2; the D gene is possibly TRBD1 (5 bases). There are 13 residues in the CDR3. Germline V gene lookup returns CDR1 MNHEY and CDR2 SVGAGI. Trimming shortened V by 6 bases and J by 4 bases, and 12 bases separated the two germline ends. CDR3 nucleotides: TGTGCCAGCAGGAAAGGGACGGGCTATGGCTACACCTTC. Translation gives CASRKGTGYGYTF.